The 24 T cell receptor beta chains reported below all come from one sample, sequenced in a study of blood T cell repertoires in COVID-19. Using immunoSEQ multiplex PCR, the repertoire was profiled, and TCRdb retains in-frame clones only, with some absent. The repertoire holds 250,000 or so clones, with approximately 81% as singletons. Sequencing was carried out using PBMCs or T cells enriched from blood (not recorded which). The receptors shown here come from a woman in her forties or fifties who had been exposed to COVID-19.

The V gene is TRBV5-6, the J gene TRBJ1-2, with a weak D call TRBD1 (5 bases). In germline, CDR1 is SGHDT, CDR2 YYEEEE. This CDR3 comprises 15 residues. V dropped 4 bases and J dropped 4 bases, with 17 bases sitting between them. The CDR3: CASSPRTRLGYGYTF. The CDR3 DNA reads as TGTGCCAGCAGCCCCCGGACACGACTCGGCTATGGCTACACCTTC.

The chain combines TRBV29-1 with TRBJ2-7; 9 bases are shared with TRBD1. V was clipped by 2 bases and J by 6 bases; unmatched bases: 14. The CDR3 is 16 residues long. Looked up from germline, CDR1 is SQVTM and CDR2 is ANQGSEA. CDR3 residues: CSVEKGVGTGLSEQYF. The CDR3, as DNA: TGCAGCGTTGAAAAAGGGGTCGGGACAGGGTTAAGCGAGCAGTACTTC.

The chain joins TRBV19 to TRBJ1-1; weak D call: TRBD1 (5 bases). The CDR3 has 12 residues. Trimming stripped 7 bases from V and 8 bases from J, with 14 bases between. Germline CDR1 reads LNHDA; CDR2 reads SQIVND (reference sequence). The CDR3 is CASTLRAGEAFF. The CDR3 coding sequence is TGTGCCAGTACCCTCAGGGCCGGAGAAGCTTTCTTT.

The chain couples TRBV9 to TRBJ2-7; 7 nucleotides align to TRBD1. The CDR3 consists of 14 residues. Per germline, CDR1 SGDLS and CDR2 YYNGEE. V lost 2 bases to trimming and J lost 2 bases; unmatched junction nucleotides: 4. The CDR3 DNA follows: TGTGCCAGCAGCGTCGGGACAGCTGCCTACGAGCAGTACTTC. Amino acid sequence: CASSVGTAAYEQYF.

J is TRBJ1-1 and V is TRBV5-1; D ambiguous. The CDR3 loop spans 14 amino acids. Trimming removed 1 base at V and 1 base at J, with 8 bases between. Looked up from germline, CDR1 is SGHRS and CDR2 is YFSETQ. CDR3 protein: CASSLSGENTEAFF. The DNA of the CDR3 is TGCGCCAGCAGCTTGTCAGGTGAGAACACTGAAGCTTTCTTT.

Remarks on this clone: This same CDR3 is encoded by further DNA sequences in the sample. This chain links TRBV7-9 with TRBJ1-1; 8 bases map to TRBD1. The CDR3 spans 15 residues. CDR1 is SEHNR and CDR2 is FQNEAQ in the germline V gene (reference sequence). V shed 4 bases and J 2 bases; nucleotides not matched to a gene: 6. CDR3 coding DNA: TGTGCCAGCAGCTCAACAGGGGGTAAAAACACTGAAGCTTTCTTT. Translated: CASSSTGGKNTEAFF.

J is TRBJ2-7 and V is TRBV6-5; the match to TRBD1 covers 9 bases. There are 14 residues in the CDR3. Germline V CDR1 and CDR2: MNHEY, SVGAGI. The V and J ends lost 6 bases and 6 bases, in that order; junction bases with no gene match: 9. The DNA of the CDR3 is TGTGCCAGCAGCCGGGACAGGGTTGCCCGCGAGCAGTACTTC. Its protein product is CASSRDRVAREQYF.

Here the CDR3 DNA reads TGCAGCGCTCTGGACGGGAATATGAACACTGAAGCTTTCTTT. Its translation is CSALDGNMNTEAFF. The chain links TRBV29-1 to TRBJ1-1; D unresolved. This CDR3 spans 14 amino acids. The germline V gene has CDR1 SQVTM and CDR2 ANQGSEA. Trimming pared 7 bases from V and 0 bases from J, leaving 15 bases between.

The chain is built from TRBV9 and TRBJ2-2; 8 bases are shared with TRBD1. This CDR3 has 15 amino acids. CDR1 is SGDLS and CDR2 is YYNGEE in the germline V gene. After removal of 3 bases from V and 5 bases from J, the junction contained 6 bases not matched to a gene. The CDR3 region has the DNA TGTGCCAGCAGCGGCCAGGGGGCGCGGACCGGGGAGCTGTTTTTT. Amino acids: CASSGQGARTGELFF.

The chain combines TRBV7-2 with TRBJ2-3, with 11 bases matching TRBD2. V was pared by 8 bases and J by 3 bases, with 10 bases of the junction left unmatched. The CDR3 contains 16 residues. Germline CDR1 is SGHTA and CDR2 is FQGNSA. The DNA of the CDR3 is TGTGCCAGCGCCGGTCGGAGACTAGCGGGGACAGATACGCAGTATTTT. Its translation: CASAGRRLAGTDTQYF. Complete variable domain (other parts from reference TRBV7-2 and TRBJ2-3): GAGVSQSPSNKVTEKGKDVELRCDPISGHTALYWYRQSLGQGLEFLIYFQGNSAPDKSGLPSDRFSAERTGGSVSTLTIQRTQQEDSAVYLCASAGRRLAGTDTQYFGPGTRLTVL.

This clone was recorded once. The chain recombines TRBV19 with TRBJ2-2; 10 bases are a match to TRBD2. V shed 7 bases and J 6 bases; nucleotides not matched to a gene: 8. Per germline, CDR1 LNHDA and CDR2 SQIVND (reference sequence). This CDR3 region has 15 residues. The CDR3 reads CASIFSGGAPGELFF. CDR3 bases: TGTGCCAGTATCTTCAGCGGGGGGGCCCCCGGGGAGCTGTTTTTT.

V usage is TRBV7-8 and J usage is TRBJ2-1; 14 bases line up with TRBD2. The trim removed 5 bases at V and 7 bases at J, leaving 13 bases unmatched. Germline CDR1 and CDR2: SGHVS and FQNEAQ. The CDR3 loop spans 18 amino acids. CDR3 DNA: TGTGCCAGCAGCCAGGGACTAGCGGGGGCCCCCTCGAGGAATGAGCAGTTCTTC. Its protein is CASSQGLAGAPSRNEQFF.

The chain employs TRBV29-1 and TRBJ1-1; TRBD1 might be the D (5 bases). The CDR3 totals 14 residues. V was pared by 3 bases and J by 3 bases, with 14 bases between. From germline, CDR1 is SQVTM and CDR2 ANQGSEA. CDR3 sequence: CSVEAGRFDTEAFF. CDR3 DNA: TGCAGCGTTGAGGCAGGGAGGTTTGACACTGAAGCTTTCTTT.

The chain has TRBV4-3 and TRBJ2-6; 8 nucleotides match TRBD2. The CDR3 contains 19 residues. V trimming: 0 bases; J trimming: 2 bases; junction bases outside the gene matches: 9. Germline V gene lookup returns CDR1 LGHNA and CDR2 YSLEER. The CDR3 loop is CASSQEFSATSAGANVLTF. The CDR3 coding sequence is TGCGCCAGCAGCCAAGAATTCTCCGCGACTAGCGCTGGGGCCAACGTCCTGACTTTC.

The rearrangement joins TRBV6-1 to TRBJ1-2; 7 positions agree with TRBD1. This CDR3 contains 13 residues. Germline CDR1 reads MNHNS; CDR2 reads SASEGT. With V trimmed by 0 bases and J by 14 bases, 9 bases remained unmatched. The CDR3 reads CASSEARQGRLTF. The CDR3 DNA sequence: TGTGCCAGCAGTGAAGCCCGACAGGGTCGACTAACCTTC.

The rearrangement links TRBV27 to TRBJ2-1; D ambiguous. Germline V lookup: CDR1 MNHEY, CDR2 SMNVEV (reference sequence). V shed 0 bases and J shed 5 bases, with 2 bases lying between them. The CDR3 loop spans 12 amino acids. The CDR3: CASSLSNNEQFF. The CDR3 DNA reads TGTGCCAGCAGTTTATCTAACAATGAGCAGTTCTTC.

The rearrangement links TRBV3-1 (or the pseudogene TRBV3-2) to TRBJ1-1; TRBD1 agrees at 7 bases. CDR3 length: 15 residues. V shed 8 bases and J 0 bases; nucleotides not matched to a gene: 9. In germline, CDR1 is LGHDT, CDR2 YNNKEL (reference sequence). This CDR3 is CASSATGTMNTEAFF. The DNA of the CDR3 is TGTGCCAGCTCAGCGACAGGGACCATGAACACTGAAGCTTTCTTT.

The chain combines TRBV10-3 with TRBJ2-3; TRBD1 matches at 10 bases. Germline-derived CDR1 and CDR2 are ENHRY and SYGVKD. This CDR3 is built from 13 residues. V was clipped by 10 bases and J by 2 bases; unmatched bases: 3. CDR3 nucleotides: TGTGCCACAGGACAGGGGGTCACAGATACGCAGTATTTT. This codes for CATGQGVTDTQYF.

The chain couples TRBV3-1 (or the pseudogene TRBV3-2) to TRBJ1-4, with TRBD1 identical over 7 bases. Trimming cost V 2 bases and J 4 bases; bases outside gene matches: 4. This CDR3 spans 15 amino acids. CDR1 and CDR2 (germline): LGHDT, YNNKEL (reference sequence). In DNA, the CDR3 is TGTGCCAGCAGCCAATCGACAGGGTTTAATGAAAAACTGTTTTTT. It translates to CASSQSTGFNEKLFF.

The chain joins TRBV27 to TRBJ2-3, with 10 bases aligning to TRBD1. CDR1 is MNHEY and CDR2 is SMNVEV in the germline V gene (reference sequence). The CDR3 sequence is 16 residues long. V gave up 2 bases and J gave up 4 bases; unmatched junction bases: 6. CDR3 coding DNA: TGTGCCAGCAGTTTAAGAGGGGACAGGGGAGCAGATACGCAGTATTTT. It yields the protein CASSLRGDRGADTQYF.

V gene TRBV7-9 combines with J gene TRBJ2-1; the D gene is possibly TRBD2 (5 bases). CDR3 length equals 14 residues. Trimming left V 5 bases short and J 1 base short, with 9 bases between. CDR1 is SEHNR, CDR2 FQNEAQ, per germline (reference sequence). The CDR3 DNA reads TGTGCCAGCAGCCCTCCGGGGTCCTACAATGAGCAGTTCTTC. This encodes CASSPPGSYNEQFF.

The gene calls are TRBV11-2 and TRBJ1-5; 9 bases are a match to TRBD1. This CDR3 is 16 amino acids long. V was clipped by 5 bases and J by 6 bases; unmatched bases: 11. Germline V gene lookup returns CDR1 SGHAT and CDR2 FQNNGV. The CDR3 region has the DNA TGTGCCAGCAGCCCTGGGGACAGGGTAATTGGTCAGCCCCAGCATTTT. It codes for CASSPGDRVIGQPQHF.

V and J are TRBV2 and TRBJ2-7, with 11 bases that match TRBD1. CDR1 and CDR2 (germline): SNHLY, FYNNEI. The V gene end was trimmed by 6 bases and the J gene end by 3 bases; junction bases not matched to a gene: 10. The CDR3 covers 16 residues. CDR3 sequence: CASRDGQGARGYEQYF. CDR3 nucleotides: TGTGCCAGCAGGGATGGACAGGGGGCGCGGGGCTACGAGCAGTACTTC.

This clone occurred a few times. The chain recombines TRBV18 with TRBJ1-1, with TRBD1 matching over 8 bases. Trimming at V came to 6 bases and at J to 1 base, leaving 10 bases not matched to a gene. There are 16 residues in the CDR3. CDR1 and CDR2 from the germline V gene are KGHSH and LQKENI. This CDR3 is CASSHDTGGANTEAFF. The CDR3, as DNA: TGTGCCAGCTCCCACGACACAGGGGGGGCGAACACTGAAGCTTTCTTT.